The 10 T cell receptor beta chains below all came from one sample that was sequenced in a study of cytomegalovirus exposure and HLA in healthy donors. The PCR was carried out with 60 Vbeta primers and 13 Jbeta primers. Libraries were prepared by immunoSEQ multiplex PCR; TCRdb keeps only in-frame clonotypes and omits some of them. The repertoire consists of some 97,000 clones, with more than 60% occurring once and the leading ten covering around 4.8%. The sample was PBMCs. All receptors come from a woman aged 18-29 years in good health and CMV-seropositive.

J is TRBJ1-1 and V is TRBV6-5; D might be TRBD1 (6 bases). The CDR3 is 15 residues long. The germline V and J ends were trimmed by 6 bases and 2 bases, with 16 bases remaining between them. Germline V gene lookup returns CDR1 MNHEY and CDR2 SVGAGI. The CDR3 sequence: CASRREGVVNTEAFF. Here the CDR3 DNA reads TGTGCCAGCAGACGAGAGGGGGTAGTTAACACTGAAGCTTTCTTT.

The chain is built from TRBV6-5 and TRBJ2-7, with D possibly being TRBD2 (5 bases). Trimming stripped 8 bases from V and 6 bases from J, with 11 bases between. CDR1 MNHEY and CDR2 SVGAGI come from the germline V gene. The CDR3 length is 11 residues. This chain's CDR3 is CASGSVIEQYF. The CDR3 bases are TGTGCCAGCGGGAGTGTAATCGAGCAGTACTTC.

V gene TRBV4-3 combines with J gene TRBJ2-2; TRBD1 might be the D (7 bases). Trimming shortened V by 5 bases and J by 4 bases, and 17 bases separated the two germline ends. From germline, CDR1 is LGHNA and CDR2 YSLEER. The CDR3 has 16 residues. The CDR3 bases are TGCGCCAGCAGCTTAACACACAGGGGAGGCACCGGGGAGCTGTTTTTT. Translation gives CASSLTHRGGTGELFF.

The chain carries TRBV10-3 and TRBJ2-2; the match to TRBD2 covers 7 bases. The V gene end was trimmed by 8 bases and the J gene end by 3 bases; junction bases not matched to a gene: 6. This CDR3 comprises 14 residues. Germline V lookup: CDR1 ENHRY, CDR2 SYGVKD. CDR3 protein: CAIGGTTHTGELFF. The CDR3 DNA is TGTGCCATCGGTGGGACTACCCACACCGGGGAGCTGTTTTTT.

The chain recombines TRBV6-5 with TRBJ1-2; D remains ambiguous. The ends were cut back, 0 bases at V and 4 bases at J, with 12 bases in the middle. This CDR3 is 15 amino acids long. Germline loops: CDR1 MNHEY, CDR2 SVGAGI. CDR3 DNA sequence: TGTGCCAGCAGTTACTCGATCGTCCGGGGCTATGGCTACACCTTC. Translated, it gives CASSYSIVRGYGYTF.

The rearrangement uses TRBV2 and TRBJ2-7, with D tentatively TRBD2 (5 bases). V shed 3 bases and J shed 0 bases, with 6 bases lying between them. CDR1 is SNHLY, CDR2 FYNNEI, per germline. This CDR3 comprises 13 residues. The CDR3 nucleotides are TGTGCCAGCAGTGAGGACTCCTCCTACGAGCAGTACTTC. The encoded protein is CASSEDSSYEQYF.

This chain connects TRBV18 to TRBJ2-3, with 7 bases fitting TRBD1. J gave up 4 bases and V 6 bases, and 7 bases lay outside the gene matches. The CDR3 runs 14 residues. Germline values: CDR1 KGHSH, CDR2 LQKENI. The CDR3 DNA follows: TGTGCCAGCTCTTCAGGGGGAATCGCAGATACGCAGTATTTT. This sequence encodes CASSSGGIADTQYF.

The chain has TRBV4-3 and TRBJ1-2; 7 bases align to TRBD1. The V segment lost 0 bases and the J segment 7 bases; nucleotides outside the gene matches: 11. The CDR3 sequence is 16 residues long. Germline CDR1 is LGHNA and CDR2 is YSLEER. CDR3 nucleotides: TGCGCCAGCAGCCAAGATATTAACAGGGGCGGAGGTGGCTACACCTTC. Translated, it gives CASSQDINRGGGGYTF.

V usage is TRBV6-1 and J usage is TRBJ2-5, with D unclear. V was clipped by 6 bases and J by 5 bases, with 16 bases between them. There are 14 residues in the CDR3. The germline gives CDR1 MNHNS, CDR2 SASEGT. The CDR3 DNA reads as TGTGCCAGCAGCACTCCTTCACCCCCCGAGACCCAGTACTTC. Translated: CASSTPSPPETQYF.

CDR3 DNA: TGTGCCAGCAGCCCGACGGACAGGAACAATCAGCCCCAGCATTTT. Protein: CASSPTDRNNQPQHF. This rearrangement joins TRBV6-5 to TRBJ1-5; 7 bases line up with TRBD1. This CDR3 is 15 amino acids long. CDR1 is MNHEY and CDR2 is SVGAGI in the germline V gene. Unmatched junction bases numbered 8, after V lost 6 bases and J lost 3 bases.